This TCR beta chain was captured by sequencing in a study of blood T cell repertoires in COVID-19. Study summary: Material from acute and convalescent COVID-19 was sourced from the United States, Italy and Spain. PBMCs, B-cell-depleted T cells, or T cells provided the cDNA or gDNA that made up the material.

Authors' methods: It was from reference gene primer amplification that nucleated cell counts were estimated. Some clones are missing from TCRdb's copy, which holds only in-frame ones; the method was immunoSEQ multiplex PCR. V and J calls and clone size are those listed in that table; D and trimming were worked out from the DNA. The repertoire has about 100,000 clones, approximately 89% of them found once; the top ten carry about 0.89%. The CDR3 contains 17 residues. V dropped 3 bases and J dropped 5; count of bases not matched to a gene: 15. CDR1 is MGHDK, CDR2 SYGVNS, per germline. This receptor was taken from a man aged 60 to 75 with acute or convalescent COVID-19. Material: peripheral blood. The chain recombines TRBV25-1 with TRBJ1-2; 7 bases match TRBD1. As DNA, the CDR3 is TGTGCCAGCAGTGATTGGGACAGTGGAATGGTTGAGTATGGCTACACCTTC. Amino acids: CASSDWDSGMVEYGYTF.